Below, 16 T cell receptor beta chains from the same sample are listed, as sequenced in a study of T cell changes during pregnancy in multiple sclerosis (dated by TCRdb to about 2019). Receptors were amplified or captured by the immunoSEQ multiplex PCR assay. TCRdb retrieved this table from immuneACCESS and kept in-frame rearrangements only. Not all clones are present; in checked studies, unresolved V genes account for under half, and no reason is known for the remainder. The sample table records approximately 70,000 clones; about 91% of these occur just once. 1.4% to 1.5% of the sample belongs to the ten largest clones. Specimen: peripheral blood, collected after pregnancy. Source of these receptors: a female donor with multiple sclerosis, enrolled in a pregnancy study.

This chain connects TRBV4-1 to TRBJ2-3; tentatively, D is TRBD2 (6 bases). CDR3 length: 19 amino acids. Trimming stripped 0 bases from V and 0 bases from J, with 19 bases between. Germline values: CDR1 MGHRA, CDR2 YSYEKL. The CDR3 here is CASSQDSGGVRPSTDTQYF. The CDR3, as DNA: TGCGCCAGCAGCCAAGATTCGGGCGGGGTCCGGCCCAGCACAGATACGCAGTATTTT.

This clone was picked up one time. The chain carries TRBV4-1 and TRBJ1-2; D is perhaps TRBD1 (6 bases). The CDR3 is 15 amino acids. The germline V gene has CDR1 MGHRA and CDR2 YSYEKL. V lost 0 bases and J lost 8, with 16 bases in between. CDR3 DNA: TGCGCCAGCAGCCAAGAAGGTCAGGCAGGGGTCGGCTACACCTTC. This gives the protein CASSQEGQAGVGYTF.

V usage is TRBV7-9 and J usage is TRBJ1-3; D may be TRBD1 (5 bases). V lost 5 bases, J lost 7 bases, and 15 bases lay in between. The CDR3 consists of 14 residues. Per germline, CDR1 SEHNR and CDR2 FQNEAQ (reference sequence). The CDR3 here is CASSPIGGGNTIYF. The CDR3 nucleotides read TGTGCCAGCAGCCCCATCGGGGGGGGGAACACCATATATTTT.

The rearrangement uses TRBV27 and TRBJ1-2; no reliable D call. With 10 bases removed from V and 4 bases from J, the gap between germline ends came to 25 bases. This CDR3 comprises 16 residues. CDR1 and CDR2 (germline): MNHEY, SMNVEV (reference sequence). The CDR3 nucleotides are TGTGCCAACTGGGTGTCGGAGTTCAGCACCTTCTATGGCTACACCTTC. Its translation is CANWVSEFSTFYGYTF.

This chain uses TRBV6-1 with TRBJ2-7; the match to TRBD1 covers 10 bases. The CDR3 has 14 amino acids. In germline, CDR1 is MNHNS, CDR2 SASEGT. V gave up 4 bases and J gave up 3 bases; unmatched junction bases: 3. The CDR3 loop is CASSADRGHYEQYF. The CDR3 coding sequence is TGTGCCAGCAGTGCCGACAGGGGGCACTACGAGCAGTACTTC.

The CDR3 loop reads CASSPRRGGYSKADTQYF. CDR3 nucleotide sequence: TGTGCCAGCAGCCCCCGTCGCGGCGGCTACTCAAAAGCAGATACGCAGTATTTT. The V call is TRBV28, the J call TRBJ2-3, with no clear D. Germline CDR1 MDHEN, CDR2 SYDVKM. The CDR3 has 18 residues. Trimming removed 6 bases at V and 4 bases at J, with 26 bases between.

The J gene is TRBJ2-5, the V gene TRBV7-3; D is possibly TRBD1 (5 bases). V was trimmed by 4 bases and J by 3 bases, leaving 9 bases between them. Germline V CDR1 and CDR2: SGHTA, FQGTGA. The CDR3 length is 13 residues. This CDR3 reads CASSYDREETQYF. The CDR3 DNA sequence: TGTGCCAGCAGCTATGACAGAGAAGAGACCCAGTACTTC. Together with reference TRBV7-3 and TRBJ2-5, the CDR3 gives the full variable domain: GAGVSQTPSNKVTEKGKYVELRCDPISGHTALYWYRQSLGQGPEFLIYFQGTGAADDSGLPNDRFFAVRPEGSVSTLKIQRTERGDSAVYLCASSYDREETQYFGPGTRLLVL.

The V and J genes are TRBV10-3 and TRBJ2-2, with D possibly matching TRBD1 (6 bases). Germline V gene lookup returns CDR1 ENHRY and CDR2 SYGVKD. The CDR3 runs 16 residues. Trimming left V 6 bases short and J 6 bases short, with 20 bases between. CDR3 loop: CAIRKTGQRLAGELFF. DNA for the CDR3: TGTGCCATCAGGAAGACGGGACAAAGGTTAGCCGGGGAGCTGTTTTTT.

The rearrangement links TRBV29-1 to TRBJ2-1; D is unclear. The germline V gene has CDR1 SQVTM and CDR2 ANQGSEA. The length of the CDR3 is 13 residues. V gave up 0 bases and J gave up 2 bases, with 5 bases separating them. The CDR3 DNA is TGCAGCGTTGAAGAGGCCACCTACAATGAGCAGTTCTTC. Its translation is CSVEEATYNEQFF.

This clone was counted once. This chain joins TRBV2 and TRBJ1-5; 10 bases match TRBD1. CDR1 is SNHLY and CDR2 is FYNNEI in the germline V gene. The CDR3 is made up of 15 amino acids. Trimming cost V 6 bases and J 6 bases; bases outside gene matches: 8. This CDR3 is CASRAYRDRGQPQHF. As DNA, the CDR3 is TGTGCCAGCAGGGCCTACCGGGACAGGGGTCAGCCCCAGCATTTT.

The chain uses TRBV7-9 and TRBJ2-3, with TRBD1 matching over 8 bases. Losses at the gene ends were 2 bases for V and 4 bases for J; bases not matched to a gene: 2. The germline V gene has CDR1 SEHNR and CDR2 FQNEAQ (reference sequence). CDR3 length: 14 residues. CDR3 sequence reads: CASSLSGGADTQYF. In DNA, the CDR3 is TGTGCCAGCAGCTTATCAGGGGGCGCAGATACGCAGTATTTT.

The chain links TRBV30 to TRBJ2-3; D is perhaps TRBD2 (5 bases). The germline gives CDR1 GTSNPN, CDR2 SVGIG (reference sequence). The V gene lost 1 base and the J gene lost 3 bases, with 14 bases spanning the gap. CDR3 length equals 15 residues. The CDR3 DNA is TGTGCCTGGAGTGCTAAAGCGGATAATACAGATACGCAGTATTTT. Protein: CAWSAKADNTDTQYF.

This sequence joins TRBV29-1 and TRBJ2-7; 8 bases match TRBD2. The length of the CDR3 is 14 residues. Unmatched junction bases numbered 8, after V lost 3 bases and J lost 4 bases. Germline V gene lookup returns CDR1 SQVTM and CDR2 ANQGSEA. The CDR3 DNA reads TGCAGCGTTGATTCCGCGGGAGGCTCTTACGAGCAGTACTTC. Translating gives CSVDSAGGSYEQYF.

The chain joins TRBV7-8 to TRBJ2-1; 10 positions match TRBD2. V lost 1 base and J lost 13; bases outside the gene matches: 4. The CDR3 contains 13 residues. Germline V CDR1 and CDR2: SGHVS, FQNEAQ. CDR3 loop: CASSLVSGRVQFF. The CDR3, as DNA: TGTGCCAGCAGCTTAGTCAGCGGGAGGGTACAGTTCTTC.

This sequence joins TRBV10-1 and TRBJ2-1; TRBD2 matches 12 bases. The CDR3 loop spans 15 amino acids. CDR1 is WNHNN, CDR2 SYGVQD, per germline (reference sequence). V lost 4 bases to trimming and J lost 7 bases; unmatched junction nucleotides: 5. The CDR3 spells CASSVLAGGDNEQFF. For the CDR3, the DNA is TGCGCCAGCAGTGTTCTAGCGGGAGGGGATAATGAGCAGTTCTTC.

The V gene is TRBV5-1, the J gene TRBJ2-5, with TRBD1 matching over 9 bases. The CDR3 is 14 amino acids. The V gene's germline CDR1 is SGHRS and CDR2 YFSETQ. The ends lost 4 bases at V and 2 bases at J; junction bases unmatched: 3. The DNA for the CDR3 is TGCGCCAGCAGCCGGGGACAGGGTCAAGAGACCCAGTACTTC. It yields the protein CASSRGQGQETQYF. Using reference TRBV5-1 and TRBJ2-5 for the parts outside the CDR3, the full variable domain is KAGVTQTPRYLIKTRGQQVTLSCSPISGHRSVSWYQQTPGQGLQFLFEYFSETQRNKGNFPGRFSGRQFSNSRSEMNVSTLELGDSALYLCASSRGQGQETQYFGPGTRLLVL.